This passage covers 30 T cell receptor beta chains from one sample sequenced in a study of cytomegalovirus exposure and HLA in healthy donors. This PCR relied on a set of 60 Vbeta primers and 13 Jbeta primers. The assay was immunoSEQ multiplex PCR, and TCRdb's table has in-frame clones only and misses some. The sample holds some 150,000 clones, 60% to 85% seen once. Sequences were obtained from PBMCs. Every receptor here comes from a woman aged 40-49 years in good health and CMV-seropositive.

The CDR3 spells CASSPPGQGVYEQYF. For the CDR3, the DNA is TGTGCCAGCTCACCACCGGGACAGGGTGTCTACGAGCAGTACTTC. The chain couples TRBV18 to TRBJ2-7; TRBD1 matches 9 bases. Germline CDR1 is KGHSH and CDR2 is LQKENI. The length of the CDR3 is 15 residues. V was pared by 0 bases and J by 3 bases, with 3 bases of the junction left unmatched.

The gene calls are TRBV11-2 and TRBJ2-7; 7 positions agree with TRBD1. This CDR3 comprises 14 residues. CDR1 is SGHAT, CDR2 FQNNGV, per germline. V shed 4 bases and J 4 bases; nucleotides not matched to a gene: 7. CDR3 sequence reads: CASSYNRGFYEQYF. The CDR3 DNA is TGTGCCAGCAGCTATAACAGGGGTTTTTACGAGCAGTACTTC.

J is TRBJ2-5 and V is TRBV28; 11 bases line up with TRBD2. CDR3 length equals 16 residues. Germline CDR1 and CDR2: MDHEN and SYDVKM. Trimming at V came to 3 bases and at J to 2 bases, leaving 5 bases not matched to a gene. The CDR3: CASSFVAGGPQETQYF. CDR3 nucleotides: TGTGCCAGCAGTTTTGTAGCGGGGGGGCCGCAAGAGACCCAGTACTTC.

A single count supports this clone. The chain uses TRBV5-1 and TRBJ1-1; D is ambiguous. Germline V lookup: CDR1 SGHRS, CDR2 YFSETQ. The germline V and J ends were trimmed by 0 bases and 1 base, with 10 bases remaining between them. The CDR3 extends over 15 amino acids. Written as DNA, the CDR3 is TGCGCCAGCAGCTTGGGGGAGGGTTCGAACACTGAAGCTTTCTTT. Translated: CASSLGEGSNTEAFF.

The chain couples TRBV2 to TRBJ2-5; possible D gene TRBD1, 5 bases. V lost 6 bases, J lost 4 bases, and 15 bases lay in between. Germline CDR1 SNHLY, CDR2 FYNNEI. The CDR3 loop spans 14 amino acids. CDR3 protein: CASRRQTPGETQYF. The CDR3 region has the DNA TGTGCCAGCAGACGACAGACGCCCGGAGAGACCCAGTACTTC.

This clone was detected a few times. At one end, the junction sequence differs from germline, possibly due to a read error. The V gene is TRBV7-9, the J gene TRBJ2-7; no definite D call. CDR3 size: 19 residues. Germline V lookup: CDR1 SEHNR, CDR2 FQNEAQ (reference sequence). CDR3 sequence: CSSSLVIIPHMSKSYEQYF. DNA for the CDR3: TGTTCCAGCAGCTTAGTGATCATTCCACACATGTCCAAAAGTTACGAGCAGTACTTC.

The V call is TRBV19, the J call TRBJ1-5; the D gene is possibly TRBD1 (6 bases). CDR1 and CDR2 (germline): LNHDA, SQIVND (reference sequence). V lost 0 bases to trimming and J lost 5 bases, with 14 bases between them. This CDR3 has 16 residues. The CDR3 bases are TGTGCCAGTAGTATAGAAAAAAACAGGGTGGATCAGCCCCAGCATTTT. This encodes CASSIEKNRVDQPQHF.

This chain uses TRBV2 with TRBJ1-2; a possible D gene is TRBD1 (6 bases). The CDR3 consists of 11 residues. The V and J ends lost 7 bases and 8 bases respectively, with 11 bases between them. The V gene's germline CDR1 is SNHLY and CDR2 FYNNEI. The chain's CDR3 is CASNREGGYTF. The CDR3 DNA is TGTGCCAGCAACAGGGAGGGAGGCTACACCTTC.

DNA of the CDR3: TGTGCCAGCACAAGGGGGACAGGGACATACAATGAGCAGTTCTTC. Its translation: CASTRGTGTYNEQFF. The chain carries TRBV2 and TRBJ2-1; 9 nucleotides line up with TRBD1. The germline V gene encodes CDR1 SNHLY and CDR2 FYNNEI. With V trimmed by 7 bases and J by 4 bases, 8 bases remained unmatched. The CDR3 runs 15 residues. The full variable domain, its missing parts supplied by reference TRBV2 and TRBJ2-1, is EPEVTQTPSHQVTQMGQEVILRCVPISNHLYFYWYRQILGQKVEFLVSFYNNEISEKSEIFDDQFSVERPDGSNFTLKIRSTKLEDSAMYFCASTRGTGTYNEQFFGPGTRLTVL.

V usage is TRBV5-4 and J usage is TRBJ2-5; maybe TRBD1 (5 bases). Germline loops: CDR1 SGHNT, CDR2 YYREEE (reference sequence). This CDR3 region has 13 residues. Trimming cost V 5 bases and J 2 bases, with 10 bases left between them. CDR3 DNA: TGTGCCAGCAGAGCGAGACAGCAAGAGACCCAGTACTTC. Residues: CASRARQQETQYF.

V gene TRBV25-1 combines with J gene TRBJ2-2; D not certain. V lost 3 bases and J 2 bases, leaving 4 bases between the germline ends. Germline CDR1 is MGHDK and CDR2 is SYGVNS. The CDR3 runs 13 residues. The DNA for the CDR3 is TGTGCCAGCAGTGATCCAAACACCGGGGAGCTGTTTTTT. Translation gives CASSDPNTGELFF. Full variable domain (remainder filled in from reference TRBV25-1 and TRBJ2-2): EADIYQTPRYLVIGTGKKITLECSQTMGHDKMYWYQQDPGMELHLIHYSYGVNSTEKGDLSSESTVSRIRTEHFPLTLESARPSHTSQYLCASSDPNTGELFFGEGSRLTVL.

V gene TRBV29-1 combines with J gene TRBJ1-4, with D hard to call. The germline V gene has CDR1 SQVTM and CDR2 ANQGSEA. CDR3 size: 11 residues. Trimming stripped 7 bases from V and 4 bases from J, with 7 bases between. This chain's CDR3 is CSGTYNEKLFF. The CDR3 coding sequence is TGCAGCGGGACTTATAATGAAAAACTGTTTTTT.

The chain couples TRBV5-4 to TRBJ2-5, with no clear D. V was pared by 0 bases and J by 5 bases, with 11 bases between. Germline values: CDR1 SGHNT, CDR2 YYREEE (reference sequence). The CDR3 length is 14 residues. The CDR3 here is CASSLGLARETQYF. The CDR3 nucleotides are TGTGCCAGCAGCTTGGGACTGGCACGGGAGACCCAGTACTTC.

The chain couples TRBV6-1 to TRBJ1-4; tentative D call: TRBD1 (6 bases). Per germline, CDR1 MNHNS and CDR2 SASEGT. Deletions cut 3 bases from V and 1 base from J, with 12 bases between. The CDR3 consists of 16 residues. Here the CDR3 DNA reads TGTGCCAGCAGTGATGGGGGGGCAGGAACTAATGAAAAACTGTTTTTT. It specifies CASSDGGAGTNEKLFF.

This rearrangement joins TRBV5-6 to TRBJ1-2; a possible D gene is TRBD1 (6 bases). V was trimmed by 1 base and J by 2 bases, leaving 9 bases between them. Germline V gene sequence: CDR1 SGHDT, CDR2 YYEEEE. The CDR3 is made up of 14 amino acids. CDR3 amino acids: CASSLFTGNYGYTF. The DNA for the CDR3 is TGTGCCAGCAGCTTGTTTACAGGGAACTATGGCTACACCTTC.

This clone was found a few times. This CDR3 is CASSRDSPNYGYTF. The CDR3 DNA sequence: TGTGCCAGCAGTAGGGACAGCCCTAACTATGGCTACACCTTC. The chain couples TRBV2 to TRBJ1-2; TRBD1 agrees at 7 bases. Looked up from germline, CDR1 is SNHLY and CDR2 is FYNNEI. There are 14 residues in the CDR3. Trimming at V came to 5 bases and at J to 0 bases, leaving 3 bases not matched to a gene.

The chain links TRBV28 to TRBJ2-2; 11 bases map to TRBD1. CDR1 is MDHEN, CDR2 SYDVKM, per germline. The CDR3 loop spans 19 amino acids. V lost 1 base to trimming and J lost 1 base; unmatched junction nucleotides: 8. CDR3 nucleotide sequence: TGTGCCAGCAGTTTATCCGGGACAGGGGGATCCAAGAACACCGGGGAGCTGTTTTTT. It yields the protein CASSLSGTGGSKNTGELFF. Filled out from reference TRBV28 and TRBJ2-2, the complete variable domain reads DVKVTQSSRYLVKRTGEKVFLECVQDMDHENMFWYRQDPGLGLRLIYFSYDVKMKEKGDIPEGYSVSREKKERFSLILESASTNQTSMYLCASSLSGTGGSKNTGELFFGEGSRLTVL.

The V call is TRBV5-1, the J call TRBJ2-2; tentatively, D is TRBD1 (6 bases). This CDR3 contains 19 residues. In germline, CDR1 is SGHRS, CDR2 YFSETQ. Trimming removed 0 bases from V and 3 bases from J, with 21 bases in between. Here the CDR3 reads CASSLVSIGWGPDTGELFF. CDR3 nucleotides: TGCGCCAGCAGCTTGGTCTCTATTGGTTGGGGGCCGGACACCGGGGAGCTGTTTTTT.

V and J are TRBV25-1 and TRBJ1-4, with TRBD1 matching over 7 bases. Trimming took 5 bases from V and 0 from J; bases not matched to a gene: 0. This CDR3 has 14 residues. The germline CDR1 and CDR2 sequences are MGHDK and SYGVNS. The CDR3 is CASSQGATNEKLFF. CDR3 bases: TGTGCCAGCAGTCAGGGGGCAACTAATGAAAAACTGTTTTTT.

This sequence joins TRBV15 and TRBJ1-5; weak D call: TRBD1 (6 bases). Germline V gene lookup returns CDR1 LNHNV and CDR2 YYDKDF (reference sequence). The CDR3 extends over 23 amino acids. The V end lost 5 bases, the J end lost 2 bases, and 37 bases lay between the germline ends. The CDR3 sequence: CATSGYRGDLGMGAPYGNQPQHF. CDR3 nucleotide sequence: TGTGCCACCAGCGGATACCGGGGGGATCTAGGCATGGGGGCGCCCTACGGCAATCAGCCCCAGCATTTT.

The chain is built from TRBV2 and TRBJ1-6; TRBD1 matches 11 bases. J was trimmed by 9 bases and V by 9 bases; bases with no gene match: 4. CDR1 is SNHLY, CDR2 FYNNEI, per germline. CDR3 length equals 13 residues. The CDR3 sequence: CASWTGGLSPLHF. CDR3 DNA: TGTGCCAGTTGGACAGGGGGCCTTTCACCCCTCCACTTT. Combining the CDR3 with reference TRBV2 and TRBJ1-6 gives the whole variable domain EPEVTQTPSHQVTQMGQEVILRCVPISNHLYFYWYRQILGQKVEFLVSFYNNEISEKSEIFDDQFSVERPDGSNFTLKIRSTKLEDSAMYFCASWTGGLSPLHFGNGTRLTVT.

The chain combines TRBV6-1 with TRBJ2-5; 8 bases map to TRBD2. Germline lookup yields CDR1 MNHNS and CDR2 SASEGT. Trimming at V came to 8 bases and at J to 4 bases, leaving 9 bases not matched to a gene. This CDR3 is built from 14 residues. CDR3 coding DNA: TGTGCCAGCCTCCGGGGGGGGACGGCAGAGACCCAGTACTTC. This gives the protein CASLRGGTAETQYF.

The chain couples TRBV19 to TRBJ1-2; 8 nucleotides match TRBD1. The V gene's germline CDR1 is LNHDA and CDR2 SQIVND (reference sequence). J gave up 2 bases and V 8 bases, and 4 bases lay outside the gene matches. The CDR3 length is 13 residues. DNA of the CDR3: TGTGCCAGTGACAGGGGAATAAACTATGGCTACACCTTC. This encodes CASDRGINYGYTF.

This clone appeared a few times. V is TRBV6-5 and J is TRBJ1-1; the D is unclear. The CDR3 length is 13 residues. The V end was cut by 2 bases, the J end by 7 bases, with 11 bases between. The germline gives CDR1 MNHEY, CDR2 SVGAGI. The CDR3 protein is CASSYLGVGEAFF. CDR3 coding DNA: TGTGCCAGCAGTTACCTCGGGGTGGGTGAAGCTTTCTTT.

The V and J genes are TRBV7-2 and TRBJ1-5, with D unclear. V was shortened by 5 bases and J by 0 bases, with 11 bases between the two germline ends. This CDR3 comprises 15 residues. Per the germline V gene, CDR1 is SGHTA and CDR2 is FQGNSA. Here the CDR3 DNA reads TGTGCCAGCAGCCCCGGAGGTTCTAGCAATCAGCCCCAGCATTTT. As protein: CASSPGGSSNQPQHF. The full variable domain, its missing parts supplied by reference TRBV7-2 and TRBJ1-5, is GAGVSQSPSNKVTEKGKDVELRCDPISGHTALYWYRQSLGQGLEFLIYFQGNSAPDKSGLPSDRFSAERTGGSVSTLTIQRTQQEDSAVYLCASSPGGSSNQPQHFGDGTRLSIL.

V is TRBV19 and J is TRBJ2-5, with D perhaps TRBD1 (6 bases). The length of the CDR3 is 15 residues. The V gene's germline CDR1 is LNHDA and CDR2 SQIVND (reference sequence). V lost 0 bases, J lost 5 bases, and 13 bases lay in between. This CDR3 is CASSIDQGMQETQYF. Written as DNA, the CDR3 is TGTGCCAGTAGTATAGATCAGGGGATGCAGGAGACCCAGTACTTC.

The chain has TRBV7-2 and TRBJ2-7, with 7 bases aligning to TRBD2. Germline trimming cut 4 bases from V and 2 bases from J; bases unmatched to any gene: 5. Germline assignment: CDR1 SGHTA and CDR2 FQGNSA. The CDR3 totals 14 residues. CDR3 coding DNA: TGTGCCAGCAGCTCAGAACGGGGGGCCTACGAGCAGTACTTC. It codes for CASSSERGAYEQYF.

This clone was seen once. The genes are TRBV18 and TRBJ1-1; D uncertain. V was cut by 1 base and J by 0 bases, with 9 bases left in between. This CDR3 has 15 residues. The germline V gene has CDR1 KGHSH and CDR2 LQKENI. CDR3 coding DNA: TGTGCCAGCTCACCACTCAATGAGGTGAACACTGAAGCTTTCTTT. Translation gives CASSPLNEVNTEAFF.

The rearrangement joins TRBV5-4 to TRBJ2-1, with a possible D match to TRBD2 (7 bases). The germline CDR1 and CDR2 sequences are SGHNT and YYREEE (reference sequence). This CDR3 has 14 residues. V dropped 7 bases and J dropped 9 bases, with 20 bases sitting between them. As DNA, the CDR3 is TGTGCCAGCTCGAGGGAGGGGGTATTCGGTGAGCAGTTCTTC. Amino acids: CASSREGVFGEQFF.

The J gene is TRBJ2-7, the V gene TRBV28; D perhaps matches TRBD2 (6 bases). Germline V gene sequence: CDR1 MDHEN, CDR2 SYDVKM. Trimming shortened V by 3 bases and J by 0 bases, and 12 bases separated the two germline ends. This CDR3 is built from 15 residues. The CDR3 protein is CASSFSHGSSYEQYF. The CDR3 bases are TGTGCCAGCAGTTTTAGCCACGGGAGCTCCTACGAGCAGTACTTC.